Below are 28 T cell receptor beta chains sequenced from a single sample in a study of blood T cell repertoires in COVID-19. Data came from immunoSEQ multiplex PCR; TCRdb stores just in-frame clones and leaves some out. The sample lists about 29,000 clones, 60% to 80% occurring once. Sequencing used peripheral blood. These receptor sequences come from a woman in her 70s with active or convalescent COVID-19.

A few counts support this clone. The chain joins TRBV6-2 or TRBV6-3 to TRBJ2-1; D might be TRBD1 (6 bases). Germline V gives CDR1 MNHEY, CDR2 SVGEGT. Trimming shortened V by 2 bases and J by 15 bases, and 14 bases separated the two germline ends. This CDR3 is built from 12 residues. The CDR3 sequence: CASSYTTRGGFF. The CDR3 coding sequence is TGTGCCAGCAGTTACACTACTAGAGGGGGGTTCTTC.

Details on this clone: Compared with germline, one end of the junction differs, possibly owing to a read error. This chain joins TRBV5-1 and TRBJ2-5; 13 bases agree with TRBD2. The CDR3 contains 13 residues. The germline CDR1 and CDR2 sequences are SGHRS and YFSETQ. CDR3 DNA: TGCGCCAGCAGCTTGGTGACTAGCGGGGGGCCACACTTC. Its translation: CASSLVTSGGPHF.

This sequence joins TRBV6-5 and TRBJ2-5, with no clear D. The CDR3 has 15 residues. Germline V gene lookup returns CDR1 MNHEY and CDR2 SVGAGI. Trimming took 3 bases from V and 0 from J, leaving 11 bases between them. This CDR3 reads CASSYLRMHQETQYF. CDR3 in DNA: TGTGCCAGCAGTTATCTGCGGATGCACCAAGAGACCCAGTACTTC.

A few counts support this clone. CDR3: CASSWASVSFHNEQFF. CDR3 sequence (DNA): TGTGCCAGCAGCTGGGCAAGTGTGTCCTTTCACAATGAGCAGTTCTTC. V is TRBV7-9 and J is TRBJ2-1; no definite D call. Germline-derived CDR1 and CDR2 are SEHNR and FQNEAQ (reference sequence). The CDR3 extends over 16 amino acids. Trimming cost V 4 bases and J 5 bases, with 18 bases left between them.

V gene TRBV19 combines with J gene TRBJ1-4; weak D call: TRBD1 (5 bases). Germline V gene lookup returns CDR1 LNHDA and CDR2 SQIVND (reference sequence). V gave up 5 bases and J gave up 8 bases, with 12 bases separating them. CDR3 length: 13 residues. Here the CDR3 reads CASSPRQNEKLFF. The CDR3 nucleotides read TGTGCCAGTAGTCCCCGACAGAACGAAAAACTGTTTTTT.

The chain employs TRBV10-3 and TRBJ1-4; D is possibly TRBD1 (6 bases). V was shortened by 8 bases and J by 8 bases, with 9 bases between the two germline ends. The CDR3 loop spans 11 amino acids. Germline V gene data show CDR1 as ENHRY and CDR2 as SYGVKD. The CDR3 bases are TGTGCCATCGGGACAACCGAAAAACTGTTTTTT. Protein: CAIGTTEKLFF.

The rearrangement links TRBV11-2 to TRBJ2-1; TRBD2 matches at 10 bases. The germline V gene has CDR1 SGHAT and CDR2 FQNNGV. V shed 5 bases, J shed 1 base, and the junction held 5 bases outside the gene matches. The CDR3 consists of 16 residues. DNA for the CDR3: TGTGCCAGCAGCAAAGAGGGACTAGCGTCCTACAATGAGCAGTTCTTC. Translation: CASSKEGLASYNEQFF.

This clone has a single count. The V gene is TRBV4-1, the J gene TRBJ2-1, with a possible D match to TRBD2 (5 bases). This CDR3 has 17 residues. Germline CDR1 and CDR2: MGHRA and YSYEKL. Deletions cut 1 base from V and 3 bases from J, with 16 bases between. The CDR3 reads CASSQAQTGGLYNEQFF. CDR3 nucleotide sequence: TGCGCCAGCAGCCAAGCCCAGACGGGCGGGCTCTACAATGAGCAGTTCTTC.

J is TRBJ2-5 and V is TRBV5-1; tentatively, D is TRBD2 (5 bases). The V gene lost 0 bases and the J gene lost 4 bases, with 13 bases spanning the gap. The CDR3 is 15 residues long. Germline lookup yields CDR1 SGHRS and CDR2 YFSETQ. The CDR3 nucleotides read TGCGCCAGCAGCTTGGCCTCGGCGGGTAGAGAGACCCAGTACTTC. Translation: CASSLASAGRETQYF.

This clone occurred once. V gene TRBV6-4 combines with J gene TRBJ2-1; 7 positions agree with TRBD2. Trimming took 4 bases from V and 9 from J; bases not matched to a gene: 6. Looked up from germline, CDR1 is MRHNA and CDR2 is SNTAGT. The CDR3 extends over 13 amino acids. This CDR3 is CASSVLASSEQFF. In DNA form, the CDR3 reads TGTGCCAGCAGTGTACTAGCGTCTAGTGAGCAGTTCTTC.

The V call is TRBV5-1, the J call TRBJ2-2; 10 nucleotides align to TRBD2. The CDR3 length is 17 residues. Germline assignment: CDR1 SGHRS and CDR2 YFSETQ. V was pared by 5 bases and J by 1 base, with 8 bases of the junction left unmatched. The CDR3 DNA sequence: TGCGCCAGCAGACAACGTTCTAGCGGGGGGAACACCGGGGAGCTGTTTTTT. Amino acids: CASRQRSSGGNTGELFF.

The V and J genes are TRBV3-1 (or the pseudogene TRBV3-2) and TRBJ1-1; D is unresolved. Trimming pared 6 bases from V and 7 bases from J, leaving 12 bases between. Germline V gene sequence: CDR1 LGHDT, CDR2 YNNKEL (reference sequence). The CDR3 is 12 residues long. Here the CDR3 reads CASRAPGSEAFF. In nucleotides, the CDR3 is TGTGCCAGCAGGGCCCCGGGGAGTGAAGCTTTCTTT.

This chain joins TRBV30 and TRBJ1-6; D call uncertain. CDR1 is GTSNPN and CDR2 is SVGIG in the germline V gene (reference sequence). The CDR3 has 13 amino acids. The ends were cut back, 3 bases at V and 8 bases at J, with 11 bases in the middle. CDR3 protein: CAWRAMSDSPLHF. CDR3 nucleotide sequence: TGTGCCTGGAGAGCAATGTCGGATTCACCCCTCCACTTT.

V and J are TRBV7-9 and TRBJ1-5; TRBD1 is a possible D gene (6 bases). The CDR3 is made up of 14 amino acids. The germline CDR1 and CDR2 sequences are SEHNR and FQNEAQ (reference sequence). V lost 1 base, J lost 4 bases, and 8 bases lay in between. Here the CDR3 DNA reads TGTGCCAGCAGCTTAGGGACAGCAAATCAGCCCCAGCATTTT. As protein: CASSLGTANQPQHF. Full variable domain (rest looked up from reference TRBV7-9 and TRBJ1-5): DTGVSQNPRHKITKRGQNVTFRCDPISEHNRLYWYRQTLGQGPEFLTYFQNEAQLEKSRLLSDRFSAERPKGSFSTLEIQRTEQGDSAMYLCASSLGTANQPQHFGDGTRLSIL.

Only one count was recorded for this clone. CDR3 DNA sequence: TGTGCCAGCAGCTCGACAGGGGCCTTTTCTCATGGCTACACCTTC. It yields the protein CASSSTGAFSHGYTF. The genes are TRBV7-2 and TRBJ1-2, with 8 nucleotides matching TRBD1. V lost 4 bases to trimming and J lost 6 bases; unmatched junction nucleotides: 10. The CDR3 consists of 15 residues. Germline V CDR1 and CDR2: SGHTA, FQGNSA.

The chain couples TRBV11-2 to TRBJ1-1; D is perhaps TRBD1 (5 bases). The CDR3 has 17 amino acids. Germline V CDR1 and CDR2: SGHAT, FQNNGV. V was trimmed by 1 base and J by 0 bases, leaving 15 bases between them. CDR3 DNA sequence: TGTGCCAGCAGCTTAGCGGTGGGGGGGAACATGAACACTGAAGCTTTCTTT. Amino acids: CASSLAVGGNMNTEAFF.

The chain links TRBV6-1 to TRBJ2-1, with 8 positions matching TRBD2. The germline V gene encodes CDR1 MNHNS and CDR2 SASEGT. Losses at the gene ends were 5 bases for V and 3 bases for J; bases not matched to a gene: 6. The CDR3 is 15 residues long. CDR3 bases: TGTGCCAGCAGTCTTATAAGCGGGAGCTACAATGAGCAGTTCTTC. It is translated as CASSLISGSYNEQFF.

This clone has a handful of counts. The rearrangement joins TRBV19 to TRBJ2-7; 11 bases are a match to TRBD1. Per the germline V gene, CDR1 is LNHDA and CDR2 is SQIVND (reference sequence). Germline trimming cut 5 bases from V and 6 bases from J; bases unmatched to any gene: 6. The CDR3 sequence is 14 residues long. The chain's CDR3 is CASSARTGGGEQYF. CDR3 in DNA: TGTGCCAGTAGTGCACGGACAGGGGGCGGCGAGCAGTACTTC.

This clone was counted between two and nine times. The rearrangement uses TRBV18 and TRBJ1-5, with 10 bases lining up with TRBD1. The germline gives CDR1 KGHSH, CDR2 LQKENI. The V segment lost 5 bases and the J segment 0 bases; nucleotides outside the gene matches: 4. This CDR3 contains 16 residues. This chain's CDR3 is CASSGQGGYSNQPQHF. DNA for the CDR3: TGTGCCAGCTCAGGACAGGGGGGTTATAGCAATCAGCCCCAGCATTTT. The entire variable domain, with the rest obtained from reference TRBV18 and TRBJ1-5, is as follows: NAGVMQNPRHLVRRRGQEARLRCSPMKGHSHVYWYRQLPEEGLKFMVYLQKENIIDESGMPKERFSAEFPKEGPSILRIQQVVRGDSAAYFCASSGQGGYSNQPQHFGDGTRLSIL.

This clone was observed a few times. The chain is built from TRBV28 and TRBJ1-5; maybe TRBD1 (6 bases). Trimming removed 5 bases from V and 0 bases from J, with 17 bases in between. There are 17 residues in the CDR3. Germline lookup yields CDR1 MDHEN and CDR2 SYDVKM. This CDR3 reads CASSPSWGHNSNQPQHF. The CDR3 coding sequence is TGTGCCAGCAGTCCCTCTTGGGGACATAATAGCAATCAGCCCCAGCATTTT.

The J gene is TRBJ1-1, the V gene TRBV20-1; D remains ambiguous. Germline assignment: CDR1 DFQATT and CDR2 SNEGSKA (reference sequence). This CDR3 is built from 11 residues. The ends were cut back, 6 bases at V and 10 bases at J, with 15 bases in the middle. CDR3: CSAPDLGGAFF. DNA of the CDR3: TGCAGTGCCCCCGACTTGGGTGGAGCTTTCTTT.

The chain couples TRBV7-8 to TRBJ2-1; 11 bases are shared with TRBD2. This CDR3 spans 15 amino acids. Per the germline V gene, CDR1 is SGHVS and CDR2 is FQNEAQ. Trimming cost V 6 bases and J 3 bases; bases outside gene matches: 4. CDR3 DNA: TGTGCCAGCAGACTAGCGGGAGACAGCTACAATGAGCAGTTCTTC. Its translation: CASRLAGDSYNEQFF.

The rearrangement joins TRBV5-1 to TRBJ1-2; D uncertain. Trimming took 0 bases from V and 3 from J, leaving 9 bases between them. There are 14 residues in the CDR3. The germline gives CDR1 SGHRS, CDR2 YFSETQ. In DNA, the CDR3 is TGCGCCAGCAGCTTGGCCGTAGGAGACTATGGCTACACCTTC. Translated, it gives CASSLAVGDYGYTF.

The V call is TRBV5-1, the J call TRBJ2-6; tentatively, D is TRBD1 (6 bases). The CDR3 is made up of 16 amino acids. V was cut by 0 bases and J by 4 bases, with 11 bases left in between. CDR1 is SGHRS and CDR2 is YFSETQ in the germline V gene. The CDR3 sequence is CASSLEGGTGANVLTF. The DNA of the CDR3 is TGCGCCAGCAGCTTGGAAGGGGGTACGGGGGCCAACGTCCTGACTTTC.

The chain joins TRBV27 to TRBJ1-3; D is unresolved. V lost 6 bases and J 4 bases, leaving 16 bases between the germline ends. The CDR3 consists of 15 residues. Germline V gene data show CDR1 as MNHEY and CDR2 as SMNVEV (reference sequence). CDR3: CASSRRWLSGNTIYF. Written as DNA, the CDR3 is TGTGCCAGCAGCCGTAGATGGTTGTCCGGAAACACCATATATTTT.

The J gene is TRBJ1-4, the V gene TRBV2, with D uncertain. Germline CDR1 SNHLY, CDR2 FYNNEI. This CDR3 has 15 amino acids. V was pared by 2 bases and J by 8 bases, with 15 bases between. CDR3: CASSEQEEPKEKLFF. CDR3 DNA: TGTGCCAGCAGTGAACAAGAGGAACCAAAAGAAAAACTGTTTTTT.

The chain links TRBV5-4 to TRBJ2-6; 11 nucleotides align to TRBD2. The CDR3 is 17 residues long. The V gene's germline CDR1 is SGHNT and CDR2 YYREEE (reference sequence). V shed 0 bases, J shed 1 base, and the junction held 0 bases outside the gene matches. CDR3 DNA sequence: TGTGCCAGCAGCTTGGGGACTAGCGGGTCTGGGGCCAACGTCCTGACTTTC. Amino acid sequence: CASSLGTSGSGANVLTF.

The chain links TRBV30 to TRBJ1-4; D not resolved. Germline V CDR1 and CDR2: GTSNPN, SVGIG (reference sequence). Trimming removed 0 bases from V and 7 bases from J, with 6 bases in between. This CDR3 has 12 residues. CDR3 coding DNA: TGTGCCTGGAGTGTACGGAGTGAAAAACTGTTTTTT. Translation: CAWSVRSEKLFF.